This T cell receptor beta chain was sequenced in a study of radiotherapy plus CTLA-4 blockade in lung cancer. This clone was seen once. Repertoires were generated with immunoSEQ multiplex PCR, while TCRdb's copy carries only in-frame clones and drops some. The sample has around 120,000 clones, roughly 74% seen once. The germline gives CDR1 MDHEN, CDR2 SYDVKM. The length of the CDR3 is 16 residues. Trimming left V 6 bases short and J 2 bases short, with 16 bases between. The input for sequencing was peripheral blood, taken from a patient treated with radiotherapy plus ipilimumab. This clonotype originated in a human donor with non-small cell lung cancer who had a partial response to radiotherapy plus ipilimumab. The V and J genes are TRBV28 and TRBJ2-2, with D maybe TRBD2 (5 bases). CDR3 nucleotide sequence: TGTGCCAGCAGCCCCCGGAGGCTGACTAACACCGGGGAGCTGTTTTTT. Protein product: CASSPRRLTNTGELFF.